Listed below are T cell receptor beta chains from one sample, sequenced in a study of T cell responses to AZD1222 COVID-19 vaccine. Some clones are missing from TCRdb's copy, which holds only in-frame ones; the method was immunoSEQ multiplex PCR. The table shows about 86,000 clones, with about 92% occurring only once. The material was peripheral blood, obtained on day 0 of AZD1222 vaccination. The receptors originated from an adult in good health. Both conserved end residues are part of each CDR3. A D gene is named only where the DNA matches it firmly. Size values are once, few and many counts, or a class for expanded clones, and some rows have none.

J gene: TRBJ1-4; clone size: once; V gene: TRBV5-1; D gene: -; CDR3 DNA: TGCGCCAGCAGCTTGACCCAGGGTAAAGATGAAAAACTGTTTTTT; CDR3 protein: CASSLTQGKDEKLFF
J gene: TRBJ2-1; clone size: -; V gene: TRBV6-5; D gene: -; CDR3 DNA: TGTGCCAGCAGCTACTCGGGGAATGAGCAGTTCTTC; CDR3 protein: CASSYSGNEQFF
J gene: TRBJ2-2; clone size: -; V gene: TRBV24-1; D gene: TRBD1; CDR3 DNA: TGTGCCACCAGTGATTTGTCCCTCGGGACAGAACACTATGCAGAGAACACCGGGGAGCTGTTTTTT; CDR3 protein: CATSDLSLGTEHYAENTGELFF
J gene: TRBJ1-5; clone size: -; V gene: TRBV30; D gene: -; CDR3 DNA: TGTGCCTGGGGTCCACTGGGCAATCAGCCCCAGCATTTT; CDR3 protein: CAWGPLGNQPQHF
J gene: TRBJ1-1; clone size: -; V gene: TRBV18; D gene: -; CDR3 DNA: TGTGCCAGCCGAGGAGGGCTGAGCACTGAAGCTTTCTTT; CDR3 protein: CASRGGLSTEAFF
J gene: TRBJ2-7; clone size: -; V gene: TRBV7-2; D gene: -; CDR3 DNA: TGTGCCAGCAGCCCCTGGGAAGGGACGTCCTACGAGCAGTACTTC; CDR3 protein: CASSPWEGTSYEQYF
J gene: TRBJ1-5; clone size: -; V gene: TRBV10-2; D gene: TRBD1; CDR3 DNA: TGCGCCAGCAGTGGGCAGGGGGATCAGCCCCAGCATTTT; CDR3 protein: CASSGQGDQPQHF
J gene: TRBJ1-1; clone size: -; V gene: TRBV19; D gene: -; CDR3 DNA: TGTGCCAGTAGTATAGAGTCGCGGAACACTGAAGCTTTCTTT; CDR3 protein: CASSIESRNTEAFF
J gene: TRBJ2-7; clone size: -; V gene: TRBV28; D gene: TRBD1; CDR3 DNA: TGTGCCAGCAGCCAAACAGGGGGACCCTACGAGCAGTACTTC; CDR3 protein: CASSQTGGPYEQYF
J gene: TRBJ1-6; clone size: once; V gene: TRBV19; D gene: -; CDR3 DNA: TGTGCCAGTAGCCCCGGCCCGACCAGCTCCTATAATTCACCCCTCCACTTT; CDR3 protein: CASSPGPTSSYNSPLHF
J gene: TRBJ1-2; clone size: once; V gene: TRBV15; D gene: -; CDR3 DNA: TGTGCCACCAGCAGAGTCTCAGCCGGGATGCTCGGCTACACCTTC; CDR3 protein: CATSRVSAGMLGYTF
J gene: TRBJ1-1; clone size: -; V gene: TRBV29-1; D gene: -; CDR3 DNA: TGCAGCGTTTCTCGGGCCACTGAAGCTTTCTTT; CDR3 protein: CSVSRATEAFF
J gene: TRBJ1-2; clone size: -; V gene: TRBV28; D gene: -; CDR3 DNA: TGTGCCAGCAGTTTATACGACGGATCATACTATGGCTACACCTTC; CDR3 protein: CASSLYDGSYYGYTF
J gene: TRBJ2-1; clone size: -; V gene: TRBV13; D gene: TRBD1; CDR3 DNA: TGTGCCAGCAGCTCCCCGGACAGGGCCTACAATGAGCAGTTCTTC; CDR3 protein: CASSSPDRAYNEQFF
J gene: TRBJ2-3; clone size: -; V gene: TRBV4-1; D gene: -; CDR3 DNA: TGCGCCAGCAGCCAAGATACAAGCGCCCGGGCAGATACGCAGTATTTT; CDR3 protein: CASSQDTSARADTQYF
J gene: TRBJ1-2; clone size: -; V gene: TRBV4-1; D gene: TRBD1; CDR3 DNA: TGCGCCAGCAGCCCCAGGAGGACAGGGGGTAACTATGGCTACACCTTC; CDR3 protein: CASSPRRTGGNYGYTF
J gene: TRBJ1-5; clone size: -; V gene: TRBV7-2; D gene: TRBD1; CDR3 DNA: TGTGCCAGCAGCTTAACCGGGACAGGGAGTCAGCCCCAGCATTTT; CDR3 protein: CASSLTGTGSQPQHF
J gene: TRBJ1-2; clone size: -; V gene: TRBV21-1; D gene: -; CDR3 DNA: TGTGCCAGCAGCGCCACCGGGACAGAAATAGCCTCAAACCCGTATGGCTACACCTTC; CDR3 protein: CASSATGTEIASNPYGYTF
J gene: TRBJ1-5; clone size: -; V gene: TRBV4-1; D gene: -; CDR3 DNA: TGCGCCAGCAGCCCCCAGGGGAGGAATAGCAATCAGCCCCAGCATTTT; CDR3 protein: CASSPQGRNSNQPQHF
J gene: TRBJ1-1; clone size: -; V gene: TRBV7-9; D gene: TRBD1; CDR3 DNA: TGTGCCAGCAGCTATACAGGGGCCGGGAACACTGAAGCTTTCTTT; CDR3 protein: CASSYTGAGNTEAFF
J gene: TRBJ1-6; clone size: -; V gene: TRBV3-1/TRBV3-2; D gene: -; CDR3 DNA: TGTGCCAGCAGCCCACTAGGTTCACCCCTCCACTTT; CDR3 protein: CASSPLGSPLHF
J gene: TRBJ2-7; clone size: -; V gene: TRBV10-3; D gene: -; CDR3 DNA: TGTGCCATCAGTCCAGCGGGTAACCACGAGCAGTACTTC; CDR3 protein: CAISPAGNHEQYF
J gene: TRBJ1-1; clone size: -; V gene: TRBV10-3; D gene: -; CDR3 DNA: TGTGCCATCAGTGAGTATCCAGGGCCGAACACTGAAGCTTTCTTT; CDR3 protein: CAISEYPGPNTEAFF
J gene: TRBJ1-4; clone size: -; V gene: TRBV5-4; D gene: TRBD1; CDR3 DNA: TGTGCCAGCAGCCGGACAGGGGATGAAAAACTGTTTTTT; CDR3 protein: CASSRTGDEKLFF
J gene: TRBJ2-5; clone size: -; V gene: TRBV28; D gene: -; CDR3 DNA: TGTGCCAGCAGCCTAGAGACCCAGTACTTC; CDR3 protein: CASSLETQYF
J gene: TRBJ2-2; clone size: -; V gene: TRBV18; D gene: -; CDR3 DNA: TGTGCCAGCTCGCCGAACACCGGGGAGCTGTTTTTT; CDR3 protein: CASSPNTGELFF
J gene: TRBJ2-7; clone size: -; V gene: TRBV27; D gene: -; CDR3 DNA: TGTGCCAGCAGTTGGGACCTTACCTACGAGCAGTACTTC; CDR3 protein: CASSWDLTYEQYF
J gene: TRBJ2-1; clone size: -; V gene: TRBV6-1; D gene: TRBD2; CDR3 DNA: TGTGCCAGCAGTGAAGCGGGGAGCGGGAGGGTTCATGAGCAGTTCTTC; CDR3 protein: CASSEAGSGRVHEQFF
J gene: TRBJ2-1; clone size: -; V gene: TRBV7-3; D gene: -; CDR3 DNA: TGTGCCAGCAGCTTAAGTGGTGGTGAGCAGTTCTTC; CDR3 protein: CASSLSGGEQFF
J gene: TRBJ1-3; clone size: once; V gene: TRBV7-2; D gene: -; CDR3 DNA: TGTGCCAGCAGCTTTTGGCGGGGGGCTGGAAACACCATATATTTT; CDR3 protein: CASSFWRGAGNTIYF
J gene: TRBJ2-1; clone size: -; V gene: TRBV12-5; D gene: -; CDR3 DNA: TGTGCTAGTTCGGGCCTTAGCTCCTACAATGAGCAGTTCTTC; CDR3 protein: CASSGLSSYNEQFF
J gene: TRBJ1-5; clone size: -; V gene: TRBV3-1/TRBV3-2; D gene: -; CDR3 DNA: TGTGCCAGCAGCCACAGGGGTAATCAGCCCCAGCATTTT; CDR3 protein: CASSHRGNQPQHF
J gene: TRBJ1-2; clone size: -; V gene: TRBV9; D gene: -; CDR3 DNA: TGTGCCAGCAGCGTAGCCAGTAACTATGGCTACACCTTC; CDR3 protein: CASSVASNYGYTF
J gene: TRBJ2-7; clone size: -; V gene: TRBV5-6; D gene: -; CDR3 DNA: TGTGCCAGCAGCTTGGCGGGATATGAAGACTACGAGCAGTACTTC; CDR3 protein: CASSLAGYEDYEQYF
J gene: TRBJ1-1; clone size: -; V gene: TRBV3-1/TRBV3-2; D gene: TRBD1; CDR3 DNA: TGTGCCAGCAGCCAAGGGACAGGCCTCTACACTGAAGCTTTCTTT; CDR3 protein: CASSQGTGLYTEAFF
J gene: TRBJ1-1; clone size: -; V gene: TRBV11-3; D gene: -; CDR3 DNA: TGTGCCAGCAGCCTAGGCGTAGACACTGAAGCTTTCTTT; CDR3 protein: CASSLGVDTEAFF
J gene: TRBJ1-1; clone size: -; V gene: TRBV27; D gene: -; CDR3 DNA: TGTGCCAGCAGTTTAGGGTGGCAGGGAGTCGGCACTGAAGCTTTCTTT; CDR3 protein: CASSLGWQGVGTEAFF
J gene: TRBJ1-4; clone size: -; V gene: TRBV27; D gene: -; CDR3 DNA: TGTGCCAGCAGCCACTTAGGGGGGACTAATGAAAAACTGTTTTTT; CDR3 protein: CASSHLGGTNEKLFF
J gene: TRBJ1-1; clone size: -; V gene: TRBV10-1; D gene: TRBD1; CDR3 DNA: TGCGCCAGCAGGGGGACAGAGGGGACTGAAGCTTTCTTT; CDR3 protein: CASRGTEGTEAFF
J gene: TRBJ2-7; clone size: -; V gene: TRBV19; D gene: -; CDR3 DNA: TGTGCCAGTAGTCCCTCATGGGACAATGCCTACGAGCAGTACTTC; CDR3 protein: CASSPSWDNAYEQYF
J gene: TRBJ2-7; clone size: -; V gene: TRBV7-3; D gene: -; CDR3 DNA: TGTGCCAGCAGCTTAGCGGCCCAGGGGGAGCAGTACTTC; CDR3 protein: CASSLAAQGEQYF